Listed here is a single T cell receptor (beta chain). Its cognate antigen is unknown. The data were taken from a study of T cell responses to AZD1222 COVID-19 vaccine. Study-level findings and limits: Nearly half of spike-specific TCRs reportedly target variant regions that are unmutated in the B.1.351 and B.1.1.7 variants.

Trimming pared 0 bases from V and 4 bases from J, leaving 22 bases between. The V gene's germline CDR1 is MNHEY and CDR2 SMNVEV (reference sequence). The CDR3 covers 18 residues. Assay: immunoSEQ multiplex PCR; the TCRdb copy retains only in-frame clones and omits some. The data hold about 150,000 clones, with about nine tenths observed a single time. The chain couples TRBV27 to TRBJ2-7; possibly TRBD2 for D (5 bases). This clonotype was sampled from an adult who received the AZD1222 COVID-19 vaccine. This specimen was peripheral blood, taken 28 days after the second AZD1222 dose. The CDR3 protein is CASSLSPAGRGKGYEQYF. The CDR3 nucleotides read TGTGCCAGCAGTTTATCTCCCGCGGGTCGGGGAAAAGGGTACGAGCAGTACTTC.